The T cell receptor beta chain under discussion was sequenced for a study of shared clonotypes between healthy human individuals. General study results and limits: Generally, estimated richness proved larger in naive subsets than it did in memory subsets.

Regarding this clone: Its antigen remains unidentified.

CDR1 is MNHNS and CDR2 is SASEGT in the germline V gene. This CDR3 has 14 amino acids. The V end lost 4 bases, the J end lost 3 bases, and 12 bases lay between the germline ends. Terminally differentiated effector memory CD45RA+ cells were excluded by CCR7 positive selection of CD45RO-negative cells. Produced via immunoSEQ multiplex PCR; TCRdb's table is partial and in-frame only. The sample has about 2.1 million clones, just under 95% seen once. The receptor comes from a man aged 18 to 30 in good health. Some clones in this sample may be carry-over from other donors' samples. The chain carries TRBV6-1 and TRBJ1-1, with D tentatively TRBD1 (5 bases). Sequencing was performed on naive CD8+ T cells from PBMCs. The CDR3 DNA is TGTGCCAGCAGTGGCCGGGACGGTCACACTGAAGCTTTCTTT. It is translated as CASSGRDGHTEAFF.